A single sample gave rise to the 11 T cell receptor beta chains below, sequenced in a study of blood T cell repertoires in COVID-19. Sequencing used immunoSEQ multiplex PCR; TCRdb keeps in-frame clones, though not all of them. Of roughly 300,000 clones in the sample, about nine tenths were seen once. The sequencing input was peripheral blood. The receptor set was obtained from a woman aged 25 to 39 with COVID-19, enrolled during active disease.

The chain links TRBV28 to TRBJ1-2; 7 bases fit TRBD1. The CDR3 is 13 amino acids. J lost 4 bases, V lost 6 bases, and 5 bases had no gene match. CDR1 and CDR2 (germline): MDHEN, SYDVKM. Here the CDR3 reads CASRVQGRYGYTF. The CDR3 DNA follows: TGTGCCAGCAGGGTACAGGGGCGCTATGGCTACACCTTC.

This chain connects TRBV3-1 (or the pseudogene TRBV3-2) to TRBJ2-3; 8 nucleotides line up with TRBD2. This CDR3 contains 17 residues. The trim removed 4 bases at V and 1 base at J, leaving 10 bases unmatched. CDR1 is LGHDT and CDR2 is YNNKEL in the germline V gene (reference sequence). In nucleotides, the CDR3 is TGTGCCAGCAGCCTGCGAGATCGGCGGGGGGGCACAGATACGCAGTATTTT. Protein product: CASSLRDRRGGTDTQYF.

This clone was seen only once. The chain has TRBV6-5 and TRBJ2-5; 10 bases line up with TRBD2. CDR1 MNHEY and CDR2 SVGAGI come from the germline V gene. The V segment lost 5 bases and the J segment 9 bases; nucleotides outside the gene matches: 12. The CDR3 has 15 residues. CDR3 region: CASSTPRAGGPAQYF. The CDR3 coding sequence is TGTGCCAGCAGTACCCCCCGAGCGGGGGGGCCGGCCCAGTACTTC.

This clone showed up just once. The chain employs TRBV5-4 and TRBJ2-1; the D gene is possibly TRBD2 (5 bases). V shed 4 bases and J shed 9 bases, with 11 bases lying between them. Germline V gene data show CDR1 as SGHNT and CDR2 as YYREEE (reference sequence). CDR3 length: 12 amino acids. CDR3 sequence: CASSPASSEQFF. In DNA form, the CDR3 reads TGTGCCAGCAGCCCGGCTAGCAGTGAGCAGTTCTTC.

The chain recombines TRBV5-1 with TRBJ1-2, with D unresolved. CDR1 SGHRS and CDR2 YFSETQ come from the germline V gene. Trimming removed 4 bases at V and 6 bases at J, with 16 bases between. The CDR3 consists of 14 residues. The CDR3 loop is CASSADSQHDGYTF. The CDR3 nucleotides read TGCGCCAGCAGCGCCGACTCGCAACACGATGGCTACACCTTC. Based on the CDR3 plus reference TRBV5-1 and TRBJ1-2, the full variable domain is KAGVTQTPRYLIKTRGQQVTLSCSPISGHRSVSWYQQTPGQGLQFLFEYFSETQRNKGNFPGRFSGRQFSNSRSEMNVSTLELGDSALYLCASSADSQHDGYTFGSGTRLTVV.

The gene calls are TRBV18 and TRBJ1-1, with a tentative D call TRBD1 (6 bases). Germline lookup yields CDR1 KGHSH and CDR2 LQKENI. Trimming removed 4 bases at V and 4 bases at J, with 13 bases between. This CDR3 has 14 residues. The CDR3 here is CASSQGQGLTEAFF. CDR3 sequence (DNA): TGTGCCAGCTCACAGGGGCAGGGGCTCACTGAAGCTTTCTTT.

The table lists this clone with a count of one. The rearrangement links TRBV18 to TRBJ2-3; 9 bases match TRBD2. CDR1 and CDR2 from the germline V gene are KGHSH and LQKENI. V was pared by 3 bases and J by 1 base, with 5 bases of the junction left unmatched. This CDR3 region has 16 residues. The CDR3 region is CASSPPSGGRTDTQYF. The CDR3 DNA is TGTGCCAGCTCACCCCCCAGCGGGGGGCGCACAGATACGCAGTATTTT.

The gene calls are TRBV11-2 and TRBJ1-2, with D possibly being TRBD1 (5 bases). Deletions cut 5 bases from V and 8 bases from J, with 21 bases between. The CDR3 is made up of 15 amino acids. From germline, CDR1 is SGHAT and CDR2 FQNNGV. CDR3 amino acids: CASSPVGVAGGGYTF. The CDR3 nucleotides read TGTGCCAGCAGCCCAGTGGGGGTAGCAGGAGGGGGCTACACCTTC.

The chain couples TRBV7-9 to TRBJ1-1; D ambiguous. V gave up 2 bases and J gave up 3 bases, with 7 bases separating them. The CDR3 totals 13 residues. The germline V gene has CDR1 SEHNR and CDR2 FQNEAQ (reference sequence). The CDR3 here is CASSLTLDTEAFF. In nucleotides, the CDR3 is TGTGCCAGCAGCTTAACTCTCGACACTGAAGCTTTCTTT.

This chain links TRBV18 with TRBJ2-7, with 9 nucleotides matching TRBD1. The CDR3 runs 15 residues. CDR1 and CDR2 from the germline V gene are KGHSH and LQKENI. The J segment lost 7 bases and the V segment lost 3 bases, leaving 10 bases of the junction unmatched. The CDR3 spells CASSPRDREKCEQYV. In DNA form, the CDR3 reads TGTGCCAGCTCACCCCGGGACAGGGAAAAGTGTGAGCAGTACGTC.

V usage is TRBV19 and J usage is TRBJ1-2, with a possible D match to TRBD1 (6 bases). V was cut by 7 bases and J by 2 bases, with 11 bases left in between. The V gene's germline CDR1 is LNHDA and CDR2 SQIVND (reference sequence). This CDR3 is 13 amino acids long. CDR3 coding DNA: TGTGCCAGTAAGAAGGACAGCAACTATGGCTACACCTTC. Amino acids: CASKKDSNYGYTF.